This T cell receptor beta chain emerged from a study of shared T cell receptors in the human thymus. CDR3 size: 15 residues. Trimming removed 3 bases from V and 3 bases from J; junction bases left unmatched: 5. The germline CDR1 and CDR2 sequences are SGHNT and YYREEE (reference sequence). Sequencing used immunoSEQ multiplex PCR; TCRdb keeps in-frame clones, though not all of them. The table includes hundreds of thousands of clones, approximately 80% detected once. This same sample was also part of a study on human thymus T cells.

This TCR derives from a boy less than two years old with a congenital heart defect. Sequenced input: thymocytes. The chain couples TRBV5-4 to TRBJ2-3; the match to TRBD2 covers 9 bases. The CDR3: CASSSLAGGTDTQYF. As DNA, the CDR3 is TGTGCCAGCAGCTCACTAGCGGGTGGGACAGATACGCAGTATTTT.